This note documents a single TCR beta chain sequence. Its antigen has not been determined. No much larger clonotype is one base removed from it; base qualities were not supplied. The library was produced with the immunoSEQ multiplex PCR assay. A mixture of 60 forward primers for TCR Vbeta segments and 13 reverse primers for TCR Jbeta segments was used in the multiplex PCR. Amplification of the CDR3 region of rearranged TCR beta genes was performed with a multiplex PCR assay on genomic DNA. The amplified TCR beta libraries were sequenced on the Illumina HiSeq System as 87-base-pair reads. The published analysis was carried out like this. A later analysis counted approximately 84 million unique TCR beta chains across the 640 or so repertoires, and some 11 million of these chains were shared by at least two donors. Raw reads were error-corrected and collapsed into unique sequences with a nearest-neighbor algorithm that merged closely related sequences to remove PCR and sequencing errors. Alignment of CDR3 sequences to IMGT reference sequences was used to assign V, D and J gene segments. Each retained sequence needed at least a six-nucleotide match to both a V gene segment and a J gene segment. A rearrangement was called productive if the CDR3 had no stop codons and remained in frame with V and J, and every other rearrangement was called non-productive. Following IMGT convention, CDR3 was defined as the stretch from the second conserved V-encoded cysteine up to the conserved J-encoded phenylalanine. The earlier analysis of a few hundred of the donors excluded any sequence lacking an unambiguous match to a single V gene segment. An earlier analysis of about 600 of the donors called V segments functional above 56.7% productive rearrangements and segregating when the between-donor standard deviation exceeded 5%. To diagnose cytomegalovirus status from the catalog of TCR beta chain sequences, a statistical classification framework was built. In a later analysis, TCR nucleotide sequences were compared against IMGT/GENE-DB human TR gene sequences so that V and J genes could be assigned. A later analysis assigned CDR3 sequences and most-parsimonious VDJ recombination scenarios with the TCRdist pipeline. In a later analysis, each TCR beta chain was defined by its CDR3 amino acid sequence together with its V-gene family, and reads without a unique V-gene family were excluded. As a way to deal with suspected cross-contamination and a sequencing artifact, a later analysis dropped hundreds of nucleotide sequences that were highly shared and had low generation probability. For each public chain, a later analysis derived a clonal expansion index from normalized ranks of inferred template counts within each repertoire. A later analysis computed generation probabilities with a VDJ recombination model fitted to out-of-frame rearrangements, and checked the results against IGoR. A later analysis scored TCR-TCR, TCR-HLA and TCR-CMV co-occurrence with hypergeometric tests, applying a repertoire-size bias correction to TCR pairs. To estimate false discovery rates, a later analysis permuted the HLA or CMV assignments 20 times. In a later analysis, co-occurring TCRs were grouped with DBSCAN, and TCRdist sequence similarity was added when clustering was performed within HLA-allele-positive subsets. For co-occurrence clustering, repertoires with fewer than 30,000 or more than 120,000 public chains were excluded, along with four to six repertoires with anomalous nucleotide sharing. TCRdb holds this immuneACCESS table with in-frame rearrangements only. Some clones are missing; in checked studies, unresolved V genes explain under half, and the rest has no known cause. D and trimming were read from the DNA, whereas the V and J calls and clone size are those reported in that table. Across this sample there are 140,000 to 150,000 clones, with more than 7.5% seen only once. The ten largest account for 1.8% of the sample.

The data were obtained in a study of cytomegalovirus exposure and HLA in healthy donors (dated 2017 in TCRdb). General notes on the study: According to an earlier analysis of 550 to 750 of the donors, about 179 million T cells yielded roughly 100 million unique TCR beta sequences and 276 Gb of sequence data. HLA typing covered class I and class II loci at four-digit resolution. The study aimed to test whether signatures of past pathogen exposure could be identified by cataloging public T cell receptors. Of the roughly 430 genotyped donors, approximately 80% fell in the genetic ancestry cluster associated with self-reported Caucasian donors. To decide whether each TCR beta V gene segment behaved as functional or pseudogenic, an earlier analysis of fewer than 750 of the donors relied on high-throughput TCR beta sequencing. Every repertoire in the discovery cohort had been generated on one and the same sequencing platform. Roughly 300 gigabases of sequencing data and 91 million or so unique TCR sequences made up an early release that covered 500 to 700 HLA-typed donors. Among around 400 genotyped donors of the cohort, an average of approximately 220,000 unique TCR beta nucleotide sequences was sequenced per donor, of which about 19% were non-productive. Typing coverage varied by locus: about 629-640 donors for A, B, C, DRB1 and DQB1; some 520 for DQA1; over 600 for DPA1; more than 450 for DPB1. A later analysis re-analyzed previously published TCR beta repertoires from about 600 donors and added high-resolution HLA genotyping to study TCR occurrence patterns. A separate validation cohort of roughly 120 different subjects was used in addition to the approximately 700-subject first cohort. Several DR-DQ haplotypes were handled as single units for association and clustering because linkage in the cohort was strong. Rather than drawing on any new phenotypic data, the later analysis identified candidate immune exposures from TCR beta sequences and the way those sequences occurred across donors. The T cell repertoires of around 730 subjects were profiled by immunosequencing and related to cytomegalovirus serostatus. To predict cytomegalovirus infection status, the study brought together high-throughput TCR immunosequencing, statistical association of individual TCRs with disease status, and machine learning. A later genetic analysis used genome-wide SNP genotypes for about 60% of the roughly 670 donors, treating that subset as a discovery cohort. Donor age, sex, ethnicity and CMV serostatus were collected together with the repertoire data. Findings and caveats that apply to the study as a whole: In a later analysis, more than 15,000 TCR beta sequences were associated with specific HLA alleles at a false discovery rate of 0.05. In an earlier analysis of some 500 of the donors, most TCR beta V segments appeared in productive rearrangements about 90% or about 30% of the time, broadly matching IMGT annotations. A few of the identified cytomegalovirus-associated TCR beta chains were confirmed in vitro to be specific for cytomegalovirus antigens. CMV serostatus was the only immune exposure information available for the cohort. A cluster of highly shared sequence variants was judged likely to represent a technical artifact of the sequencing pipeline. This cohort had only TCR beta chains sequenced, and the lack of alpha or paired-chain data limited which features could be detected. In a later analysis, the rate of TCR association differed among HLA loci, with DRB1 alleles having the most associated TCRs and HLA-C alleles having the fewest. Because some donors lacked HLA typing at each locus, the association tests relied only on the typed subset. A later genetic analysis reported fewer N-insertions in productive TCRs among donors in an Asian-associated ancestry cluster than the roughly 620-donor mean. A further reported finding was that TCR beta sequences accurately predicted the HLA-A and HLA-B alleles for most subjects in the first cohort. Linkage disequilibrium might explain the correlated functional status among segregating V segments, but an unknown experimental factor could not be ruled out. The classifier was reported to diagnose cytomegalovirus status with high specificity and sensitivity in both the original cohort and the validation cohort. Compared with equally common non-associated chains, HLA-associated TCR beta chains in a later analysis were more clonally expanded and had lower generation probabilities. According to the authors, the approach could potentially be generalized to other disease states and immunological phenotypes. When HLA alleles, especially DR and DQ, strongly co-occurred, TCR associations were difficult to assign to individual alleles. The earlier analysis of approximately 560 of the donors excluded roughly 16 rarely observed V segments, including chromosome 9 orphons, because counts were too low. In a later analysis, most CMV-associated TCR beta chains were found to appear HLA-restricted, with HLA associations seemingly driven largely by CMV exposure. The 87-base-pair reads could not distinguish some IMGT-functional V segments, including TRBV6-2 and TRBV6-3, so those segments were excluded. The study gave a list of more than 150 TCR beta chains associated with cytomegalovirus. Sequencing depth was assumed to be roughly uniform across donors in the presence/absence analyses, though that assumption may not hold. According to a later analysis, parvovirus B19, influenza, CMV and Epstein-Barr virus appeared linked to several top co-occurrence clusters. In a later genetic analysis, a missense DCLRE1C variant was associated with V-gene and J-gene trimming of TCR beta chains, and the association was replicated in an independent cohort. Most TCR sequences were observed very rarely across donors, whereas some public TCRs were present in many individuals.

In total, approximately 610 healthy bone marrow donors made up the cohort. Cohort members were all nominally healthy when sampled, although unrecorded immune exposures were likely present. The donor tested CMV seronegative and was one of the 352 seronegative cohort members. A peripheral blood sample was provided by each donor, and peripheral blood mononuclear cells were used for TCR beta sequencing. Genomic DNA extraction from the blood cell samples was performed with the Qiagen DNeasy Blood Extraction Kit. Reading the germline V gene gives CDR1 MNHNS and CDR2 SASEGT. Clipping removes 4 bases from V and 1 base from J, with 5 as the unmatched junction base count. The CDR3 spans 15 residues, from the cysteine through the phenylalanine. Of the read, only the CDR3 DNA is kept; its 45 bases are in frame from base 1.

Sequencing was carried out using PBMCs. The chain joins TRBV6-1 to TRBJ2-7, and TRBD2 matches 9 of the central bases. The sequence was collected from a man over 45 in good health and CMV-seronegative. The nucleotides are TGTGCCAGCAGTGGATTAGCGGGAGCATCCTACGAGCAGTACTTC. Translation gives CASSGLAGASYEQYF.